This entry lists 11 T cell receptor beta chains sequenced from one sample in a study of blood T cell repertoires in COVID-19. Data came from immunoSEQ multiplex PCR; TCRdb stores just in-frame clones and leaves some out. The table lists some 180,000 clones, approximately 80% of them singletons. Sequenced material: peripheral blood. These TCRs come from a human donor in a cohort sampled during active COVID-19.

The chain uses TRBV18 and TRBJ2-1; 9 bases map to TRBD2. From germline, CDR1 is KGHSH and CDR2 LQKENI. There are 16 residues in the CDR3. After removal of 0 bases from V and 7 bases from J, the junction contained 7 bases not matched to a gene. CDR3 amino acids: CASSPPKAGGRNEQFF. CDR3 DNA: TGTGCCAGCTCACCACCGAAGGCGGGAGGGCGTAATGAGCAGTTCTTC.

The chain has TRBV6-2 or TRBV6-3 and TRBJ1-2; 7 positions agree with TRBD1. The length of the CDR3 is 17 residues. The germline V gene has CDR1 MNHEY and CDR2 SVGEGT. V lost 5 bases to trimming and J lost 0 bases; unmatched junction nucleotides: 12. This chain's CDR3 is CASSRPLRDRANYGYTF. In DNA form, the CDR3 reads TGTGCCAGCAGTAGACCCCTCAGGGACAGAGCTAACTATGGCTACACCTTC.

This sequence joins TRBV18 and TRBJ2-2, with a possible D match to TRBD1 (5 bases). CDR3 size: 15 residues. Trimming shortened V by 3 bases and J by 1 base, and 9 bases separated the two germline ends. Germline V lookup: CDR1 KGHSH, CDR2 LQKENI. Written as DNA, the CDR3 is TGTGCCAGCTCACCGTCACAGGTGAACACCGGGGAGCTGTTTTTT. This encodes CASSPSQVNTGELFF.

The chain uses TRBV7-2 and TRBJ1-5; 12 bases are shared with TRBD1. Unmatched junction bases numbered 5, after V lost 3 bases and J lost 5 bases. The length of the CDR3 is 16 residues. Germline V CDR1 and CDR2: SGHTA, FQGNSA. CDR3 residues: CASSFGTGGAYQPQHF. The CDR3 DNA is TGTGCCAGCAGCTTTGGGACAGGGGGCGCGTATCAGCCCCAGCATTTT.

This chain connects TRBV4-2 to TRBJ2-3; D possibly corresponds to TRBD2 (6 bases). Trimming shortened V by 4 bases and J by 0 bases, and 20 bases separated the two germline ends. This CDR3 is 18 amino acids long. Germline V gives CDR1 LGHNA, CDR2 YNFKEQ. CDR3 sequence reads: CASSPTCCGETSTDTQYF. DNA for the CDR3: TGTGCCAGCAGCCCCACCTGTTGCGGGGAGACTAGCACAGATACGCAGTATTTT.

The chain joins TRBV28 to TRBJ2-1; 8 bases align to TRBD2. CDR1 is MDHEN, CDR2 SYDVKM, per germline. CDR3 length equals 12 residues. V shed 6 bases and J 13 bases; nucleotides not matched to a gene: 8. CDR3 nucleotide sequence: TGTGCCAGCAGCCCAAGCGGGAGAGCCCAGTTCTTC. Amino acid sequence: CASSPSGRAQFF. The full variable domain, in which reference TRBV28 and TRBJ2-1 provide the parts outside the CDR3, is DVKVTQSSRYLVKRTGEKVFLECVQDMDHENMFWYRQDPGLGLRLIYFSYDVKMKEKGDIPEGYSVSREKKERFSLILESASTNQTSMYLCASSPSGRAQFFGPGTRLTVL.

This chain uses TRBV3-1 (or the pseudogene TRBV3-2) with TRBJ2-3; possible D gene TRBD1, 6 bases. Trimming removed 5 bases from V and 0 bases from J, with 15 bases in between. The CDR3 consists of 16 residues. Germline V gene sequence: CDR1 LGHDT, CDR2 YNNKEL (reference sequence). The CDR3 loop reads CASSIRDRRSTDTQYF. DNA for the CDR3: TGTGCCAGCAGCATACGAGACAGGAGAAGCACAGATACGCAGTATTTT.

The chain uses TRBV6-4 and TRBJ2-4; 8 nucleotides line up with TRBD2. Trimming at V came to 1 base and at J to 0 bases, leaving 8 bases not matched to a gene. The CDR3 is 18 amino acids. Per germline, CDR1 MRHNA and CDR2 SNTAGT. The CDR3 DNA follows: TGTGCCAGCAGTGACTACGGGGGGGAGGGTATAGCCAAAAACATTCAGTACTTC. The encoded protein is CASSDYGGEGIAKNIQYF.

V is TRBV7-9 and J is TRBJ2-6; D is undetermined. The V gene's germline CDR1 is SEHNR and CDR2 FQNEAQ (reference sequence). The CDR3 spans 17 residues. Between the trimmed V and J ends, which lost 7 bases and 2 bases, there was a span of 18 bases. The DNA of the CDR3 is TGTGCCAGCAACCTCCTCCCGGGTCTCCCTGGGGCCAACGTCCTGACTTTC. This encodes CASNLLPGLPGANVLTF.

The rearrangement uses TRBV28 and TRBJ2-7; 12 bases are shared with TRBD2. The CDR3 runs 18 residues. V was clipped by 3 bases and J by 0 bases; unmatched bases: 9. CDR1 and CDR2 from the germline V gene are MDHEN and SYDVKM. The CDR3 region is CASSLGNTGLAGSYEQYF. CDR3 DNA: TGTGCCAGCAGTTTGGGAAATACGGGACTAGCGGGCTCCTACGAGCAGTACTTC.

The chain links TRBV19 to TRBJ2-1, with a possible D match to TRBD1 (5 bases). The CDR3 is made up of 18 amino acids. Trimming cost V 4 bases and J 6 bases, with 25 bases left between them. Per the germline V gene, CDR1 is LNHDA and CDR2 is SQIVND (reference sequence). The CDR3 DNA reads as TGTGCCAGTAGTACGGCCCTCCTCAGGGCAGTAGGTAGCAATGAGCAGTTCTTC. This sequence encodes CASSTALLRAVGSNEQFF.